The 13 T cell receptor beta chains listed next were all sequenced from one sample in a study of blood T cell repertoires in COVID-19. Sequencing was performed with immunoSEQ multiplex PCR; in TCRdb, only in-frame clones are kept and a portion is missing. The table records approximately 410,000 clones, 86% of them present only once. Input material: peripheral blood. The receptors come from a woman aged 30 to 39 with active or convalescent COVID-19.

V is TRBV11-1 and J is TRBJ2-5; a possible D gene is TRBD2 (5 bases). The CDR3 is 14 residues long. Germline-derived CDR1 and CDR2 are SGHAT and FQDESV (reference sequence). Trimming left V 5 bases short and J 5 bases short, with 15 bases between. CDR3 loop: CASSPPEGRETQYF. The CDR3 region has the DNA TGTGCCAGCAGCCCCCCAGAGGGCCGGGAGACCCAGTACTTC.

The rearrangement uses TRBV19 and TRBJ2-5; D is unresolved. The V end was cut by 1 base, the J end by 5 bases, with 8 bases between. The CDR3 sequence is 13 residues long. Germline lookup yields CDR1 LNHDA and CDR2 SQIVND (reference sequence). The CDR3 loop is CASSIGSVETQYF. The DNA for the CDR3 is TGTGCCAGTAGTATAGGGTCGGTTGAGACCCAGTACTTC.

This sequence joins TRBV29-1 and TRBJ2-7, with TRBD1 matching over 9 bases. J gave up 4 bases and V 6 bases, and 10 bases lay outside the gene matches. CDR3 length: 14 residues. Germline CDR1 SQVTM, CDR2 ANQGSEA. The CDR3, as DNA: TGCAGCGTCGGGGACAGGGCCCCTGGTTACGAGCAGTACTTC. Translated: CSVGDRAPGYEQYF.

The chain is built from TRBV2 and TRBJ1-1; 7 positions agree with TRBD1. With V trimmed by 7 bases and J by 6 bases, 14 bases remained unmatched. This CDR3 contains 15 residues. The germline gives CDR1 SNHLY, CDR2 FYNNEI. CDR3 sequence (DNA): TGTGCCAGCACAACTGGGGCAGGGGGAAAGTCTGAAGCTTTCTTT. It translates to CASTTGAGGKSEAFF.

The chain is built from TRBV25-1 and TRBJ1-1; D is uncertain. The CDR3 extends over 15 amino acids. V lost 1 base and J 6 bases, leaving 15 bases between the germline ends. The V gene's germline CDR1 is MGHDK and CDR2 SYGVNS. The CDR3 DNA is TGTGCCAGCAGTGAATCGGAGATTTTGCCTTCTGAAGCTTTCTTT. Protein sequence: CASSESEILPSEAFF.

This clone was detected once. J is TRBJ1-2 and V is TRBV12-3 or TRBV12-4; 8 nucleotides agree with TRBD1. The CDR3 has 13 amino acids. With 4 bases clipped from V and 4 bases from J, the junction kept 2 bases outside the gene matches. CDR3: CASSSDRAYGYTF. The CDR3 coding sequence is TGTGCCAGCAGTTCGGACAGGGCCTATGGCTACACCTTC.

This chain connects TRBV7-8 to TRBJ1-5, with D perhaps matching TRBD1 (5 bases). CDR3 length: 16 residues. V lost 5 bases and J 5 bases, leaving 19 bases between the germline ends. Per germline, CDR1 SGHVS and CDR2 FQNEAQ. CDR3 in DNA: TGTGCCAGCAGCCCCAATGCCCAGGGTACCCATCAGCCCCAGCATTTT. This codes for CASSPNAQGTHQPQHF.

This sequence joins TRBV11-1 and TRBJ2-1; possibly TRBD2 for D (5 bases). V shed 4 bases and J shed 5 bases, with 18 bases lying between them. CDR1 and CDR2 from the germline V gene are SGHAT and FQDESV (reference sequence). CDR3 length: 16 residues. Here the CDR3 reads CASSSPPGLRDNEQFF. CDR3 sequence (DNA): TGTGCCAGCAGCTCTCCCCCGGGGTTACGGGACAATGAGCAGTTCTTC.

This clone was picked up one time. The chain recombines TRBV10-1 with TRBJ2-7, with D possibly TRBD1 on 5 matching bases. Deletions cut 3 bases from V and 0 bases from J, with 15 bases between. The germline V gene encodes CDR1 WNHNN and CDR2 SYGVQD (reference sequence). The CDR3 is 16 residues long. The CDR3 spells CASSENPGKSSYEQYF. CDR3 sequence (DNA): TGCGCCAGCAGTGAAAATCCAGGGAAGAGCTCCTACGAGCAGTACTTC.

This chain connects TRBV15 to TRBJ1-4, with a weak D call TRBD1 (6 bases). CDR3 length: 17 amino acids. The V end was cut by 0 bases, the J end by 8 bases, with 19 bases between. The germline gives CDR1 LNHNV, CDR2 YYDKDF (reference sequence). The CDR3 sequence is CATSREWAGAEVEKLFF. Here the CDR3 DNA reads TGTGCCACCAGCAGAGAGTGGGCAGGGGCTGAGGTGGAAAAACTGTTTTTT.

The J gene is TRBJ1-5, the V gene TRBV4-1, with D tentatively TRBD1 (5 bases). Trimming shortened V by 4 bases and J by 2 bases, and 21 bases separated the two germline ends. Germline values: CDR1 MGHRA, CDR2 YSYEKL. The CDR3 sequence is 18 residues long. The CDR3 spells CASSLGPIRGVGNQPQHF. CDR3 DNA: TGCGCCAGCAGCCTCGGCCCGATTAGGGGCGTAGGCAATCAGCCCCAGCATTTT.

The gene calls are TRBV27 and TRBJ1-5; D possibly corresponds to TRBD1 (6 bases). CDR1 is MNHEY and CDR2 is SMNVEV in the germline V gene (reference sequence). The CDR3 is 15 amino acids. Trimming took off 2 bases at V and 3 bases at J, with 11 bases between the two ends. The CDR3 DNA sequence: TGTGCCAGCAGTTTAGCAGGGGTTCCCAATCAGCCCCAGCATTTT. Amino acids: CASSLAGVPNQPQHF.

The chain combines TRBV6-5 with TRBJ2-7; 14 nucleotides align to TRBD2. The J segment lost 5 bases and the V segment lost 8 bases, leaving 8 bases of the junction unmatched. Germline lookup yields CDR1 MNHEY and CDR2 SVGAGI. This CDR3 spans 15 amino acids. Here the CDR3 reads CASQTTSGGVNEQYF. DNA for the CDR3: TGTGCCAGCCAAACGACTAGCGGGGGGGTGAACGAGCAGTACTTC.